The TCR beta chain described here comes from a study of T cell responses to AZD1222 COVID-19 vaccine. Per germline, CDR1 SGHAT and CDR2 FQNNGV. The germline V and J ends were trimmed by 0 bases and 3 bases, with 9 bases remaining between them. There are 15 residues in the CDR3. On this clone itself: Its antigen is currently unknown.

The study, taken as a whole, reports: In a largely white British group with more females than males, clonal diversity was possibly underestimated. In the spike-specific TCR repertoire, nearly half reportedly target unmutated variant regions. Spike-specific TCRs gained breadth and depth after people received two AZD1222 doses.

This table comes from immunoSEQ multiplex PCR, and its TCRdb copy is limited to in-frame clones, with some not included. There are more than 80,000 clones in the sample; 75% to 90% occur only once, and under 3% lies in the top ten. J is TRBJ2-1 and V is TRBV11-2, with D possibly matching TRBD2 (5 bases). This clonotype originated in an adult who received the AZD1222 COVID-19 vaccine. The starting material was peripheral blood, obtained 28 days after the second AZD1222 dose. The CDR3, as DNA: TGTGCCAGCAGCTTAGATTCCGGAGGCTACAATGAGCAGTTCTTC. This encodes CASSLDSGGYNEQFF.